A selection of T cell receptor beta chains follows, all from one sample in a study of response to subunit inactivated influenza vaccine. TCRdb analysed the RT-PCR reads with MiXCR anew, one entry per CDR3 protein. The table shows fewer than 250,000 distinct CDR3 sequences, with about an eighth occurring only once. Sequencing was performed on CD8+ T cells sorted from PBMCs, taken around 5 days after vaccination. These receptors originate from a middle-aged man who received an inactivated influenza vaccine. Each CDR3 is given with its conserved first and last residue. Each record gives: D gene, V gene, J gene, clone size, CDR3 protein, CDR3 DNA. A D gene is named only where the DNA matches it firmly. Expanded clones get a size class; other rows say once, few or many, or leave the size out.

.,TRBV27,TRBJ2-1,few,CASSLDVQPYNEQFF,TGTGCCAGCAGTTTAGACGTACAGCCCTACAATGAGCAGTTCTTC
TRBD2,TRBV20-1,TRBJ2-1,few,CSARAGAKNEQFF,TGCAGTGCTCGGGCGGGAGCAAAGAATGAGCAGTTCTTC
TRBD2,TRBV7-8,TRBJ2-7,.,CASSLVWTSDISYEQYF,TGTGCCAGCAGCTTGGTCTGGACTAGCGACATCTCCTACGAGCAGTACTTC
.,TRBV12-3/TRBV12-4,TRBJ2-3,few,CASSFLPSTATDTQYF,TGTGCCAGCAGTTTTCTACCCTCTACTGCCACAGATACGCAGTATTTT
.,TRBV12-3/TRBV12-4,TRBJ1-2,many,CASSLGLGSGYTF,TGTGCCAGCAGTTTAGGATTGGGGTCTGGCTACACCTTC
.,TRBV10-3,TRBJ2-6,once,CAISDSGGANVLTF,TGTGCCATCAGTGACTCGGGAGGGGCCAACGTCCTGACTTTC
TRBD1,TRBV7-8,TRBJ1-6,few,CATSDRPGGNSPLHF,TGTGCCACTTCGGACAGGCCAGGAGGGAATTCACCCCTCCACTTT
.,TRBV4-2,TRBJ2-7,few,CASSQDKNNKRNPYEQYF,TGTGCCAGCAGCCAAGATAAGAACAACAAACGAAATCCCTACGAGCAGTACTTC
.,TRBV28,TRBJ1-1,few,CASSSYREVTEAFF,TGTGCCAGCAGTTCGTACAGGGAGGTCACTGAAGCTTTCTTT
TRBD2,TRBV7-8,TRBJ2-3,many,CASSLQGVAGLPDTQYF,TGTGCCAGCAGCTTACAGGGCGTAGCGGGATTGCCAGATACGCAGTATTTT
.,TRBV12-3/TRBV12-4,TRBJ2-1,few,CASSAHEQFF,TGTGCCAGCAGTGCACATGAGCAGTTCTTC
.,TRBV11-2,TRBJ2-1,.,CASSLPPLADSYNEQFF,TGTGCCAGCAGCCTACCCCCCCTAGCCGACTCCTACAATGAGCAGTTCTTC
TRBD1,TRBV12-3/TRBV12-4,TRBJ2-1,.,CASSPGATGTNEQFF,TGTGCCAGCAGCCCAGGGGCGACAGGGACCAATGAGCAGTTCTTC
TRBD2,TRBV29-1,TRBJ2-3,few,CSVRRTSGVTDTQYF,TGCAGCGTCCGGCGGACGAGCGGGGTCACAGATACGCAGTATTTT
.,TRBV29-1,TRBJ2-7,many,CSVEGRGGHYEQYF,TGCAGCGTTGAAGGGAGGGGGGGGCACTACGAGCAGTACTTC
TRBD1,TRBV6-1,TRBJ2-4,many,CASSHDRGIAKNIQYF,TGTGCCAGCAGTCATGACAGGGGGATAGCCAAAAACATTCAGTACTTC
TRBD1,TRBV19,TRBJ1-5,.,CASSVQGAGRQPQHF,TGTGCCAGTAGTGTACAGGGGGCCGGTCGGCAGCCCCAGCATTTT
.,TRBV5-5,TRBJ1-6,.,CASQGSGRLHF,TGTGCCTCCCAGGGGTCCGGACGGCTCCACTTT
.,TRBV14,TRBJ1-1,few,CASSQGRNTEAFF,TGTGCCAGCAGCCAAGGACGGAACACTGAAGCTTTCTTT
.,TRBV20-1,TRBJ2-3,few,CSARGGDQVLTTDTQYF,TGCAGTGCTAGAGGGGGGGACCAGGTCCTCACCACAGATACGCAGTATTTT
.,TRBV7-9,TRBJ1-1,.,CASSSYTGMNTEAFF,TGTGCCAGCAGCTCCTACACAGGCATGAACACTGAAGCTTTCTTT
TRBD2,TRBV12-3/TRBV12-4,TRBJ2-1,few,CASTRLAGGADEQFF,TGTGCCAGCACACGCCTAGCGGGAGGTGCCGATGAGCAGTTCTTC
.,TRBV7-9,TRBJ2-7,few,CASSFLGGEQYF,TGTGCCAGCAGCTTTCTAGGGGGCGAGCAGTACTTC
.,TRBV7-8,TRBJ2-1,.,CASSSGSGGPYNEQFF,TGTGCCAGCAGCTCAGGCTCGGGGGGCCCTTACAATGAGCAGTTCTTC
.,TRBV12-3/TRBV12-4,TRBJ2-3,many,CASRPRTVRDTQYF,TGTGCCAGCAGACCCCGGACAGTGAGAGATACGCAGTATTTT
TRBD1,TRBV25-1,TRBJ1-4,.,CASSKTGGAREKLFF,TGTGCCAGCAGTAAGACAGGGGGCGCAAGGGAAAAACTGTTTTTT
TRBD1,TRBV9,TRBJ2-4,few,CASSVGDRISDIQYF,TGTGCCAGCAGCGTAGGGGACAGGATTTCGGACATTCAGTACTTC
.,TRBV20-1,TRBJ2-1,few,CSADGVSSYNEQFF,TGCAGTGCTGACGGGGTAAGCTCCTACAATGAGCAGTTCTTC
TRBD1,TRBV20-1,TRBJ1-2,.,CSAKTGIHYGYTF,TGCAGTGCCAAGACAGGGATACACTATGGCTACACCTTC
.,TRBV7-6,TRBJ2-1,few,CASSPRAGANEQFF,TGTGCCAGCAGCCCCCGGGCGGGGGCTAATGAGCAGTTCTTC
.,TRBV12-3/TRBV12-4,TRBJ1-5,.,CASRKDSSNQPQHF,TGTGCCAGCAGAAAAGACAGTAGCAATCAGCCCCAGCATTTT
.,TRBV12-3/TRBV12-4,TRBJ2-5,many,CASSLFRKETQYF,TGTGCCAGCAGTTTATTTCGGAAGGAGACCCAGTACTTC
TRBD1,TRBV7-2,TRBJ2-7,.,CASSLGVGQGSYEQYF,TGTGCCAGCAGCTTAGGGGTGGGACAGGGTAGCTACGAGCAGTACTTC
TRBD2,TRBV2,TRBJ2-3,few,CASTWTSRTSTDTQYF,TGTGCCAGCACCTGGACTAGCAGAACTAGCACAGATACGCAGTATTTT
.,TRBV7-9,TRBJ2-7,.,CASSGPLDDEQYF,TGTGCCAGCAGCGGACCTCTAGACGACGAGCAGTACTTC
TRBD2,TRBV29-1,TRBJ2-3,many,CSVGSGISTDTQYF,TGCAGCGTTGGTAGCGGGATAAGCACAGATACGCAGTATTTT
.,TRBV24-1,TRBJ2-5,few,CATGGARETQYF,TGTGCCACCGGGGGGGCTAGAGAGACCCAGTACTTC
.,TRBV6-1,TRBJ2-3,.,CASSPGTPWRVDTQYF,TGTGCCAGCAGTCCTGGCACCCCCTGGAGAGTAGATACGCAGTATTTT
.,TRBV27,TRBJ2-5,.,CASSLSRTQTQYF,TGTGCCAGCAGTTTATCGAGGACGCAGACCCAGTACTTC
.,TRBV6-2/TRBV6-3,TRBJ1-1,.,CASSYSGSATEAFF,TGTGCCAGCAGTTACTCGGGGTCCGCCACTGAAGCTTTCTTT
.,TRBV5-1,TRBJ2-7,few,CASSTVGQSYEQYF,TGCGCCAGCAGCACGGTGGGACAATCCTACGAGCAGTACTTC
TRBD2,TRBV5-1,TRBJ2-3,many,CASSLMQTGRGGRDTQYF,TGCGCCAGCAGCTTGATGCAGACAGGCCGGGGGGGCCGAGATACGCAGTATTTT
TRBD2,TRBV7-2,TRBJ2-1,.,CASSLAAGGSSYNEQFF,TGTGCCAGCAGCTTAGCGGCGGGCGGGAGCTCCTACAATGAGCAGTTCTTC
.,TRBV20-1,TRBJ2-1,.,CSASRRGPWSEQFF,TGCAGTGCTAGTAGGCGGGGCCCCTGGAGTGAGCAGTTCTTC
.,TRBV28,TRBJ1-2,many,CASSLLPGGIYGYTF,TGTGCCAGCAGTTTATTGCCGGGGGGTATCTATGGCTACACCTTC
TRBD2,TRBV5-1,TRBJ2-2,.,CASSRTSGNTGELFF,TGCGCCAGCAGCAGGACTAGCGGGAACACCGGGGAGCTGTTTTTT
.,TRBV7-6,TRBJ2-3,few,CASSLSGFSTDTQYF,TGTGCCAGCAGCTTATCAGGGTTTAGCACAGATACGCAGTATTTT
.,TRBV14,TRBJ2-7,.,CASSQGARRVVYEQYF,TGTGCCAGCAGCCAAGGGGCCCGCAGGGTTGTCTACGAGCAGTACTTC